This T cell receptor beta chain was captured in a study of patients and donors after allogeneic stem cell transplantation. Each CDR3 protein gets one entry after TCRdb re-called the RT-PCR reads with MiXCR. This sample has some 11,000 distinct CDR3 sequences, with 25% found just once. This clonotype was observed a few times. CDR1 and CDR2 (germline): SGHAT, FQNNGV. Trimming stripped 2 bases from V and 7 bases from J, with 24 bases between. The CDR3 has 19 residues. The specimen was blood, either unsorted or a sorted T cell fraction (not recorded which). The sequence derives from a human donor who was either an allogeneic HSCT recipient or a stem cell or donor lymphocyte infusion donor (not recorded which). It is not recorded whose cells these are; they may come from a transplant donor. V is TRBV11-2 and J is TRBJ1-6; D perhaps matches TRBD1 (6 bases). CDR3 region: CASSLTPRQVPPWNSPLHF. CDR3 bases: TGTGCCAGCAGCTTAACCCCAAGACAGGTCCCCCCGTGGAATTCACCCCTCCACTTT.